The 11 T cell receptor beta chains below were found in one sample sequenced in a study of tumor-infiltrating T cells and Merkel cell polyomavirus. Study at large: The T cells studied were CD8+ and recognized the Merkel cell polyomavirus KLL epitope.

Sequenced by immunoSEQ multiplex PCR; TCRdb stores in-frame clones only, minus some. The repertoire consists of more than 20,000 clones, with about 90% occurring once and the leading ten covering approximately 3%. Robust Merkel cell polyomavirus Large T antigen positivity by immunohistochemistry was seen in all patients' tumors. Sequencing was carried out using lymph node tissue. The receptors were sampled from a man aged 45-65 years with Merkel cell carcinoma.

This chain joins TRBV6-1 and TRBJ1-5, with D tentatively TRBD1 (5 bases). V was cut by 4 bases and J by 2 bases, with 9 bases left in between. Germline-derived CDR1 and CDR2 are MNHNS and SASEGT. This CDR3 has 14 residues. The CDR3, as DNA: TGTGCCAGCAGTGTGGACACCCGCAATCAGCCCCAGCATTTT. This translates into CASSVDTRNQPQHF.

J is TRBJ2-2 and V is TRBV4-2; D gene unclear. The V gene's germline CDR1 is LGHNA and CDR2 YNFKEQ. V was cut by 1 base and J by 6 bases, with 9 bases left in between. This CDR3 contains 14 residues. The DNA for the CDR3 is TGTGCCAGCAGCCAAGTCCTACCCGCCGGGGAGCTGTTTTTT. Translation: CASSQVLPAGELFF.

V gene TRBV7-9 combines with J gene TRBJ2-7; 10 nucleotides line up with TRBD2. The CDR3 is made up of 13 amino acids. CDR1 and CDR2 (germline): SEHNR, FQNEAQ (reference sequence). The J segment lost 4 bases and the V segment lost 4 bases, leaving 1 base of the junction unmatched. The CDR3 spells CASSWGLAYEQYF. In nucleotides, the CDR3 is TGTGCCAGCAGCTGGGGACTAGCGTACGAGCAGTACTTC.

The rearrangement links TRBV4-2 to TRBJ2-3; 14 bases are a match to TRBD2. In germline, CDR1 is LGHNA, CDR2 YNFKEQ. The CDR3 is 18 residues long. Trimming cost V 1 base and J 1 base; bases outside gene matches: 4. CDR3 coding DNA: TGTGCCAGCAGCCAAGCGGGACTAGCGGGAGTTGGCACAGATACGCAGTATTTT. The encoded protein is CASSQAGLAGVGTDTQYF.

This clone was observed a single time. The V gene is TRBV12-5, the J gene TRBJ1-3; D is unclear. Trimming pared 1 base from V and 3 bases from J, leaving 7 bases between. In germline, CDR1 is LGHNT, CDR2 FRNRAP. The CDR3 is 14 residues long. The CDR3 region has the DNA TGTGCTAGTGGTTTGGAACTCGTTGGAAACACCATATATTTT. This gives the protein CASGLELVGNTIYF.

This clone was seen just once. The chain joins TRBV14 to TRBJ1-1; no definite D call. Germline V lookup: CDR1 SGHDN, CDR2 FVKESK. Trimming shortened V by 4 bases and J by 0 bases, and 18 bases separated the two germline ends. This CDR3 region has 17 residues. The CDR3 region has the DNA TGTGCCAGCAGCCGATCCCAGGTGGGCAGGTTGAACACTGAAGCTTTCTTT. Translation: CASSRSQVGRLNTEAFF.

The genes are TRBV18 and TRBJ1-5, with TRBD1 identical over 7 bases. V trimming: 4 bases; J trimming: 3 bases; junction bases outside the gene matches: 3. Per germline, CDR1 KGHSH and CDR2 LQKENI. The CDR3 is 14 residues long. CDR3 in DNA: TGTGCCAGCTCACTCGGACAGGCCAATCAGCCCCAGCATTTT. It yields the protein CASSLGQANQPQHF.

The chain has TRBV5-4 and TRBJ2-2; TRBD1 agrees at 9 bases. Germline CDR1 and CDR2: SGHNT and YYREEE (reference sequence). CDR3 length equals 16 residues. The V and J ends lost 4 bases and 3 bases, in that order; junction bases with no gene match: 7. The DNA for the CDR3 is TGTGCCAGCAGCGGACAGGGGAGGTCGGACACCGGGGAGCTGTTTTTT. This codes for CASSGQGRSDTGELFF. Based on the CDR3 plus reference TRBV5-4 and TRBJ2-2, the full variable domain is ETGVTQSPTHLIKTRGQQVTLRCSSQSGHNTVSWYQQALGQGPQFIFQYYREEENGRGNFPPRFSGLQFPNYSSELNVNALELDDSALYLCASSGQGRSDTGELFFGEGSRLTVL.

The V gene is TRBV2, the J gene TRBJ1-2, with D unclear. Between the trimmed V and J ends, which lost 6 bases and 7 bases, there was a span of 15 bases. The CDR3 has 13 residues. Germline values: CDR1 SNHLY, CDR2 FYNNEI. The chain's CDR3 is CASRIDKLGGYTF. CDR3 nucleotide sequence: TGTGCCAGCAGGATCGACAAGTTGGGTGGCTACACCTTC.

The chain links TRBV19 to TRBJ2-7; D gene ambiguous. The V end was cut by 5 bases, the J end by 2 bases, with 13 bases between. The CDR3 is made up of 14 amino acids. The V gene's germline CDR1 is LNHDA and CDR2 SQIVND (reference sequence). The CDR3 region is CASSSAGPAYEQYF. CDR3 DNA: TGTGCCAGTAGTTCCGCTGGCCCAGCCTACGAGCAGTACTTC.

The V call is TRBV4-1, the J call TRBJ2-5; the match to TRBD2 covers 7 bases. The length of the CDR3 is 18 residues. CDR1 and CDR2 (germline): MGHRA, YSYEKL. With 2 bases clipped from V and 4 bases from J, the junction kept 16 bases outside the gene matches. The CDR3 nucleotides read TGCGCCAGCAGCCAAATTTATGCGGGAGAAGTCGCGGGAGAGACCCAGTACTTC. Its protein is CASSQIYAGEVAGETQYF.